This T cell receptor (beta chain) was sequenced for a study of blood T cell repertoires in COVID-19. Germline V lookup: CDR1 SGHNT, CDR2 YYREEE (reference sequence). The CDR3 covers 14 residues. Trimming took off 5 bases at V and 8 bases at J, with 16 bases between the two ends. Original methodology: Reference gene primer amplification in the assay estimated nucleated cell counts. Some clones are missing from TCRdb's copy, which holds only in-frame ones; the method was immunoSEQ multiplex PCR. The V and J calls and the clone size are those of that table, but D and trimming were determined from the DNA. The sample carries around 270,000 clones, around 86% recorded once.

The TCR comes from a man in his forties who had recovered from COVID-19. Sequencing input: peripheral blood. The chain employs TRBV5-4 and TRBJ1-4; no clear D gene. The CDR3 reads CASSSDIREEKLFF. Written as DNA, the CDR3 is TGTGCCAGCAGTTCCGACATTAGGGAGGAAAAACTGTTTTTT.